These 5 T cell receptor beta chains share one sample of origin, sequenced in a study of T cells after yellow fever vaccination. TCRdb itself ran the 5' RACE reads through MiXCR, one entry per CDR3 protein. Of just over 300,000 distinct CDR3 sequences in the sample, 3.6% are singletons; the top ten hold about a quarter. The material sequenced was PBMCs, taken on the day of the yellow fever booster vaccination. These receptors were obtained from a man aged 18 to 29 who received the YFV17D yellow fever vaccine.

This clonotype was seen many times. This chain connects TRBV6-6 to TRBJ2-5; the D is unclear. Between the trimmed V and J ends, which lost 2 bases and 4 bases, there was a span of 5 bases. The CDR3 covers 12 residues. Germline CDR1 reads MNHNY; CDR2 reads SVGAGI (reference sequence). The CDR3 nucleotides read TGTGCCAGCAGTTACCTTCGAGAGACCCAGTACTTC. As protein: CASSYLRETQYF.

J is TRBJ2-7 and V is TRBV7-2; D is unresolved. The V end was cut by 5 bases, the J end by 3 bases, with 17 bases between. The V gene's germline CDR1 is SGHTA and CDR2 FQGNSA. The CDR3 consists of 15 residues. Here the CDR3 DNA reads TGTGCCAGCAGCCCACAAGGCAGTCCATACTACGAGCAGTACGTC. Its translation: CASSPQGSPYYEQYV.

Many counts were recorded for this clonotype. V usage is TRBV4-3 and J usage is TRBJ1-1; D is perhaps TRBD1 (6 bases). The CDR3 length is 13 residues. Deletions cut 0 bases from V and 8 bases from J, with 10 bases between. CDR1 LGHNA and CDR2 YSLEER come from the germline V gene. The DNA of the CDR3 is TGCGCCAGCAGCCAAGAGGCGGGGGGCGAAGCTTTCTTT. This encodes CASSQEAGGEAFF.

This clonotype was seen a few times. CDR3 in DNA: TGCAGTGCTAGGGAACCTAATGGCTTACCAGATACGCAGTATTTT. Protein sequence: CSAREPNGLPDTQYF. V gene TRBV20-1 combines with J gene TRBJ2-3; D unclear. Trimming stripped 3 bases from V and 4 bases from J, with 17 bases between. CDR1 is DFQATT and CDR2 is SNEGSKA in the germline V gene (reference sequence). CDR3 size: 15 residues.

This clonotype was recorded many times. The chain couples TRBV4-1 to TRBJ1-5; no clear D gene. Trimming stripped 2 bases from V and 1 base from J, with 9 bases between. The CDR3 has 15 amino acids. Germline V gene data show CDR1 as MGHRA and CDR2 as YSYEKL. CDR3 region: CASSQFSASNQPQHF. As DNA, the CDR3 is TGCGCCAGCAGCCAATTTTCAGCAAGCAATCAGCCCCAGCATTTT.